The 32 T cell receptor beta chains below were found in one sample sequenced in a study of T cell repertoires in cytomegalovirus infection. No antigen is known for these receptors. Using its own MiXCR run on the reads, TCRdb lists one record per CDR3 protein. The sample carries some 590,000 distinct CDR3 sequences, just under 40% recorded once. This material consisted of cultured PBMCs, taken from culture after CMV antigen stimulation. The receptors derive from a human donor in good health (CMV status not recorded). Some clones in this sample may be carry-over from other donors' samples.

The CDR3 DNA sequence: TGTGCCAGCAGCTTTACTAGCGGGGGGCCACACACAGATACGCAGTATTTT. It translates to CASSFTSGGPHTDTQYF. This rearrangement joins TRBV7-2 to TRBJ2-3, with 12 bases aligning to TRBD2. The CDR3 covers 17 residues. Germline V CDR1 and CDR2: SGHTA, FQGNSA. Germline trimming cut 3 bases from V and 2 bases from J; bases unmatched to any gene: 6.

This clonotype has a count of ten or more. The V call is TRBV7-8, the J call TRBJ2-5; D is perhaps TRBD2 (6 bases). The CDR3 covers 11 residues. V gave up 11 bases and J gave up 2 bases, with 9 bases separating them. Per the germline V gene, CDR1 is SGHVS and CDR2 is FQNEAQ. The CDR3 DNA is TGTGCCGGGGGGACTCAAGAGACCCAGTACTTC. As protein: CAGGTQETQYF.

This clonotype was seen a few times. The chain joins TRBV6-1 to TRBJ2-7; D is uncertain. The CDR3 sequence is 16 residues long. V lost 1 base and J lost 1, with 14 bases in between. The germline CDR1 and CDR2 sequences are MNHNS and SASEGT. The CDR3 loop is CASSEVDSVFSYEQYF. The CDR3 nucleotides read TGTGCCAGCAGTGAAGTGGATTCAGTTTTTTCCTACGAGCAGTACTTC.

This chain joins TRBV20-1 and TRBJ2-1; TRBD2 matches 11 bases. Germline trimming cut 5 bases from V and 1 base from J; bases unmatched to any gene: 10. There are 17 residues in the CDR3. Germline CDR1 reads DFQATT; CDR2 reads SNEGSKA (reference sequence). CDR3 in DNA: TGCAGTGCTCACGGGACTAGCGGAGGAAAATCCTACAATGAGCAGTTCTTC. This gives the protein CSAHGTSGGKSYNEQFF.

This chain joins TRBV7-2 and TRBJ2-5; TRBD1 aligns across 10 bases. The V gene's germline CDR1 is SGHTA and CDR2 FQGNSA. There are 15 residues in the CDR3. J gave up 1 base and V 3 bases, and 2 bases lay outside the gene matches. CDR3 coding DNA: TGTGCCAGCAGCTTCCGGGACAGGGGCCAAGAGACCCAGTACTTC. As protein: CASSFRDRGQETQYF.

The CDR3 reads CSARRRETGELFF. The CDR3 DNA follows: TGCAGTGCCAGGCGGCGAGAGACCGGGGAGCTGTTTTTT. This chain connects TRBV20-1 to TRBJ2-2, with D unresolved. This CDR3 is built from 13 residues. Germline loops: CDR1 DFQATT, CDR2 SNEGSKA (reference sequence). The V and J ends lost 6 bases and 5 bases respectively, with 13 bases between them.

This chain uses TRBV7-2 with TRBJ2-5, with 11 bases that match TRBD2. V gave up 1 base and J gave up 6 bases; unmatched junction bases: 7. Germline-derived CDR1 and CDR2 are SGHTA and FQGNSA. This CDR3 is built from 16 residues. The CDR3 loop reads CASSLEPLAGAQTQYF. As DNA, the CDR3 is TGTGCCAGCAGCTTAGAACCACTAGCGGGGGCCCAGACCCAGTACTTC.

The sample holds one count of this clonotype. The gene calls are TRBV20-1 and TRBJ1-2; D not resolved. Germline loops: CDR1 DFQATT, CDR2 SNEGSKA (reference sequence). Trimming took off 6 bases at V and 8 bases at J, with 13 bases between the two ends. The CDR3 contains 11 residues. For the CDR3, the DNA is TGCAGTGCCTTAACCAGGTCGGGCTACACCTTC. Protein sequence: CSALTRSGYTF.

The chain recombines TRBV2 with TRBJ1-5; D is unresolved. CDR1 SNHLY and CDR2 FYNNEI come from the germline V gene. This CDR3 region has 12 residues. Trimming took off 5 bases at V and 7 bases at J, with 9 bases between the two ends. The CDR3: CASSLYIQPQHF. CDR3 nucleotide sequence: TGTGCCAGCAGTTTATATATACAGCCCCAGCATTTT.

This sequence joins TRBV6-8 and TRBJ2-2; tentatively, D is TRBD2 (5 bases). CDR1 MNHGY and CDR2 SAAAGT come from the germline V gene. The CDR3 runs 17 residues. V was trimmed by 2 bases and J by 0 bases, leaving 13 bases between them. This CDR3 is CASSYTSGIPNTGELFF. The DNA for the CDR3 is TGTGCCAGCAGTTACACGTCCGGGATACCGAACACCGGGGAGCTGTTTTTT.

In nucleotides, the CDR3 is TGCAGTGCCCCGGCGGGAGGGGCCCAGCATTTT. As protein: CSAPAGGAQHF. V gene TRBV20-1 combines with J gene TRBJ1-5, with D maybe TRBD1 (5 bases). The CDR3 is 11 residues long. Trimming pared 6 bases from V and 11 bases from J, leaving 14 bases between. Germline V CDR1 and CDR2: DFQATT, SNEGSKA (reference sequence).

This clonotype was picked up a small number of times. The rearrangement uses TRBV20-1 and TRBJ1-5; unclear D gene. Germline loops: CDR1 DFQATT, CDR2 SNEGSKA (reference sequence). The CDR3 extends over 13 amino acids. The CDR3 reads CASGARGNQPQHF. CDR3 DNA sequence: TGCGCATCAGGCGCCCGTGGCAATCAGCCCCAGCATTTT.

This clonotype was counted only a few times. J is TRBJ2-2 and V is TRBV7-6, with 11 bases identical to TRBD2. The J segment lost 0 bases and the V segment lost 7 bases, leaving 4 bases of the junction unmatched. Germline CDR1 and CDR2: SGHVS and FNYEAQ. The CDR3 runs to 16 residues. As DNA, the CDR3 is TGTGCCAGCACACGACTAGCGGGGTCGAACACCGGGGAGCTGTTTTTT. Protein sequence: CASTRLAGSNTGELFF. The entire variable domain, with the rest obtained from reference TRBV7-6 and TRBJ2-2, is as follows: GAGVSQSPRYKVTKRGQDVALRCDPISGHVSLYWYRQALGQGPEFLTYFNYEAQQDKSGLPNDRFSAERPEGSISTLTIQRTEQRDSAMYRCASTRLAGSNTGELFFGEGSRLTVL.

The V call is TRBV6-5, the J call TRBJ2-7; 10 bases line up with TRBD1. The CDR3 is 14 amino acids. Germline CDR1 MNHEY, CDR2 SVGAGI. J was trimmed by 3 bases and V by 6 bases; bases with no gene match: 5. Here the CDR3 reads CASREDRGHYEQYF. The CDR3 DNA sequence: TGTGCCAGCAGAGAAGACAGGGGGCACTACGAGCAGTACTTC.

There are a few counts of this clonotype. The V gene is TRBV29-1, the J gene TRBJ2-5; D perhaps matches TRBD1 (6 bases). From germline, CDR1 is SQVTM and CDR2 ANQGSEA. V gave up 4 bases and J gave up 4 bases, with 10 bases separating them. CDR3 length: 12 amino acids. The CDR3 region is CSVVQGRETQYF. The CDR3 nucleotides read TGCAGCGTTGTCCAGGGGAGAGAGACCCAGTACTTC.

This sequence joins TRBV7-2 and TRBJ1-2, with TRBD1 identical over 8 bases. This CDR3 has 16 residues. Per germline, CDR1 SGHTA and CDR2 FQGNSA. The ends lost 1 base at V and 8 bases at J; junction bases unmatched: 12. The CDR3 protein is CASSLVRSGGARGYTF. Written as DNA, the CDR3 is TGTGCCAGCAGCTTAGTTCGGTCAGGGGGCGCGAGGGGCTACACCTTC. The whole variable domain, filled in from reference TRBV7-2 and TRBJ1-2, reads GAGVSQSPSNKVTEKGKDVELRCDPISGHTALYWYRQSLGQGLEFLIYFQGNSAPDKSGLPSDRFSAERTGGSVSTLTIQRTQQEDSAVYLCASSLVRSGGARGYTFGSGTRLTVV.

This chain connects TRBV2 to TRBJ2-7; 7 nucleotides align to TRBD1. The CDR3 runs to 13 residues. V lost 7 bases and J lost 4; bases outside the gene matches: 7. Germline values: CDR1 SNHLY, CDR2 FYNNEI. The CDR3 region has the DNA TGTGCCAGCATCGAAGAACAGGGGTACGAGCAGTACTTC. It is translated as CASIEEQGYEQYF.

This clonotype was seen many times. The V gene is TRBV7-2, the J gene TRBJ2-1; no definite D call. With 5 bases removed from V and 4 bases from J, the gap between germline ends came to 15 bases. This CDR3 is built from 15 residues. In germline, CDR1 is SGHTA, CDR2 FQGNSA. In DNA, the CDR3 is TGTGCCAGCAGCCCCGGACCGACCTCGTACAATGAGCAGTTCTTC. Its translation is CASSPGPTSYNEQFF.

The chain joins TRBV6-2 or TRBV6-3 to TRBJ2-1; D perhaps matches TRBD2 (5 bases). Trimming left V 2 bases short and J 8 bases short, with 19 bases between. The CDR3 contains 16 residues. Per germline, CDR1 MNHEY and CDR2 SVGEGT. This CDR3 is CASSYPAAPSVDEQFF. CDR3 nucleotides: TGTGCCAGCAGTTACCCAGCGGCCCCGTCAGTGGATGAGCAGTTCTTC.

This clonotype has only a few counts. The V gene is TRBV4-2, the J gene TRBJ2-1, with D possibly TRBD2 on 6 matching bases. Trimming left V 0 bases short and J 8 bases short, with 14 bases between. The V gene's germline CDR1 is LGHNA and CDR2 YNFKEQ. There are 15 residues in the CDR3. CDR3 bases: TGTGCCAGCAGCCAAGAGGATCGGAGGGGTTATGAGCAGTTCTTC. Amino acids: CASSQEDRRGYEQFF.

The sample holds one count of this clonotype. The chain couples TRBV6-5 to TRBJ2-3, with TRBD2 matching 7 bases. Germline CDR1 and CDR2: MNHEY and SVGAGI. The CDR3 contains 14 residues. J gave up 10 bases and V 2 bases, and 9 bases lay outside the gene matches. The CDR3, as DNA: TGTGCCAGCAGTTACGCCCCGTCGGGGGGACCGCAGTATTTT. Translating gives CASSYAPSGGPQYF.

The chain has TRBV7-2 and TRBJ2-7; tentatively, D is TRBD2 (6 bases). The CDR3 contains 13 residues. Trimming removed 5 bases at V and 5 bases at J, with 13 bases between. The germline V gene encodes CDR1 SGHTA and CDR2 FQGNSA. CDR3 amino acids: CASSREREDEQYF. CDR3 DNA sequence: TGTGCCAGCAGCAGGGAGAGGGAGGACGAGCAGTACTTC.

The chain combines TRBV29-1 with TRBJ1-1; 7 bases are shared with TRBD1. The trim removed 6 bases at V and 12 bases at J, leaving 13 bases unmatched. Germline V gene data show CDR1 as SQVTM and CDR2 as ANQGSEA. The CDR3 sequence is 12 residues long. The CDR3 loop is CSVGQRQGPTFF. CDR3 bases: TGCAGCGTCGGGCAGAGACAGGGTCCTACTTTCTTT.

This clonotype occurred many times. V is TRBV12-3 or TRBV12-4 and J is TRBJ1-5; D may be TRBD1 (6 bases). The CDR3 sequence is 13 residues long. The V end was cut by 5 bases, the J end by 7 bases, with 12 bases between. CDR3 bases: TGTGCCAGCAGTCCAGACAGGTCACAGCCCCAGCATTTT. It encodes CASSPDRSQPQHF.

V and J are TRBV11-1 and TRBJ2-5; TRBD1 or TRBD2 may be the D gene (5 bases each). This CDR3 contains 15 residues. Germline V CDR1 and CDR2: SGHAT, FQDESV (reference sequence). V dropped 0 bases and J dropped 0 bases, with 8 bases sitting between them. The CDR3 sequence is CASSLAGTNQETQYF. As DNA, the CDR3 is TGTGCCAGCAGCTTAGCGGGGACGAACCAAGAGACCCAGTACTTC.

V usage is TRBV4-3 and J usage is TRBJ2-4, with a tentative D call TRBD1 (5 bases). CDR3 size: 17 residues. V lost 2 bases to trimming and J lost 0 bases, with 14 bases between them. Germline V lookup: CDR1 LGHNA, CDR2 YSLEER. CDR3: CASSQPRDGIAKNIQYF. The CDR3 region has the DNA TGCGCCAGCAGCCAACCCAGGGATGGGATAGCCAAAAACATTCAGTACTTC.

This clonotype was detected many times. The V call is TRBV7-2, the J call TRBJ1-2; D is ambiguous. Germline CDR1 and CDR2: SGHTA and FQGNSA. V was trimmed by 1 base and J by 8 bases, leaving 11 bases between them. The CDR3 totals 13 residues. Here the CDR3 DNA reads TGTGCCAGCAGCTTAGATGGGATGAGGGGCTACACCTTC. Amino acid sequence: CASSLDGMRGYTF.

The chain recombines TRBV11-2 with TRBJ2-1; TRBD2 matches 9 bases. The CDR3 covers 16 residues. Trimming at V came to 6 bases and at J to 4 bases, leaving 10 bases not matched to a gene. Looked up from germline, CDR1 is SGHAT and CDR2 is FQNNGV. CDR3 loop: CASRGDSGSSYNEQFF. CDR3 nucleotides: TGTGCCAGCAGAGGGGATAGCGGGAGTTCGTACAATGAGCAGTTCTTC.

This sequence joins TRBV20-1 and TRBJ2-3; a possible D gene is TRBD1 (5 bases). Germline V lookup: CDR1 DFQATT, CDR2 SNEGSKA (reference sequence). The V and J ends lost 3 bases and 0 bases respectively, with 16 bases between them. This CDR3 region has 16 residues. As DNA, the CDR3 is TGCAGTGCTAGTTACAGGCTTTTAACTAGCACAGATACGCAGTATTTT. As protein: CSASYRLLTSTDTQYF.

The chain couples TRBV6-1 to TRBJ2-1, with 11 positions matching TRBD2. The V gene's germline CDR1 is MNHNS and CDR2 SASEGT. CDR3 length equals 16 residues. Losses at the gene ends were 7 bases for V and 5 bases for J; bases not matched to a gene: 10. The CDR3 DNA reads as TGTGCCAGCACCCCATCCGGGACTAGCGGTGACAATGAGCAGTTCTTC. Amino acid sequence: CASTPSGTSGDNEQFF.

V and J are TRBV11-3 and TRBJ2-1; D not resolved. Between the trimmed V and J ends, which lost 1 base and 8 bases, there was a span of 9 bases. This CDR3 comprises 13 residues. Looked up from germline, CDR1 is SGHNT and CDR2 is YENEEA. The CDR3 loop is CASSLGFGHEQFF. In nucleotides, the CDR3 is TGTGCCAGCAGCTTAGGGTTCGGGCATGAGCAGTTCTTC.

The chain recombines TRBV7-9 with TRBJ2-7; possibly TRBD2 for D (5 bases). In germline, CDR1 is SEHNR, CDR2 FQNEAQ (reference sequence). The CDR3 spans 15 residues. Trimming cost V 5 bases and J 4 bases, with 18 bases left between them. CDR3 in DNA: TGTGCCAGCAGCCCCCAAGGAGGCCGAACATACGAGCAGTACTTC. Encoded protein: CASSPQGGRTYEQYF.